This is a list of T cell receptor beta chains from one sample in a study of T-cell memory formation after mild COVID-19. TCRdb itself ran the 5' RACE reads through MiXCR, one entry per CDR3 protein. Among under 200,000 distinct CDR3 sequences listed, around 10% were seen once. The sample taken for sequencing was PBMCs or a T cell subset sorted from them (not recorded which). These receptors originate from a man between 18 and 29 years old who had mild COVID-19 (a few samples of this study predate the infection). Cell type and time point are not known. CDR3s include the opening cysteine and the closing phenylalanine or tryptophan. The order of the fields is CDR3 length, J gene, D gene, V gene, clone size, CDR3 DNA, CDR3 protein. A D gene is named only where the DNA matches it firmly. Clone size appears in some rows only: once, few, many, or a class for an expanded clone.

14	TRBJ2-5	TRBD2	TRBV7-9	-	TGTGCCAGCAGCCTGGGACTAGGGGACGAGACCCAGTACTTC	CASSLGLGDETQYF
14	TRBJ1-1	-	TRBV11-2	-	TGTGCCAGCAGCGTAGGGTGGCGGCGGACTGAAGCTTTCTTT	CASSVGWRRTEAFF
13	TRBJ1-1	TRBD1	TRBV18	-	TGTGCCAGCTCACCAACAGGGGAGACTGAAGCTTTCTTT	CASSPTGETEAFF
13	TRBJ2-7	TRBD2	TRBV20-1	-	TGCAGTGCTCGGGGGGATGCCTACGACGAGCAGTACTTC	CSARGDAYDEQYF
14	TRBJ2-5	TRBD1	TRBV27	few	TGTGCCAGCAGTAAGGACAGGCTACAAGAGACCCAGTACTTC	CASSKDRLQETQYF
15	TRBJ1-5	-	TRBV28	many	TGTGCCAGCAGTTCCTCCGACGGGAGCAATCAGCCCCAGCATTTT	CASSSSDGSNQPQHF
23	TRBJ1-1	-	TRBV6-5	-	TGTGCCAGCAGCCTCGGGGCAGCCACACTCAAGTCTCTACGAGCTGGGTCGAACACTGAAGCTTTCTTT	CASSLGAATLKSLRAGSNTEAFF
16	TRBJ2-2	TRBD1	TRBV4-3	-	TGCGCCAGCAGCCCCAGACAGGGGGCGCCTAACGGGGAGCTGTTTTTT	CASSPRQGAPNGELFF
16	TRBJ2-1	TRBD2	TRBV28	few	TGTGCCAGCAGTTTAGGAGCGGGGGGTGCCTACAATGAGCAGTTCTTC	CASSLGAGGAYNEQFF
14	TRBJ2-1	-	TRBV14	-	TGTGCCAGCAGCCCAAACTGGGGGATCAATGAGCAGTTCTTC	CASSPNWGINEQFF
15	TRBJ2-3	-	TRBV3-1	many	TGTGCCAGCAGCCCTCGCAGCATCAGCACAGATACGCAGTATTTT	CASSPRSISTDTQYF
15	TRBJ2-3	TRBD2	TRBV5-1	few	TGCGCCAGCAGCTTGTGGACTAGGTTAGGAGATACGCAGTATTTT	CASSLWTRLGDTQYF
14	TRBJ2-1	TRBD1	TRBV20-1	few	TGCAGTGCCCCACGCCAGGGGGCGTTGAATGAGCAGTTCTTC	CSAPRQGALNEQFF
11	TRBJ2-1	-	TRBV7-2	many	TGTGCCAGCAGCCCCGCCAATGAGCAGTTCTTC	CASSPANEQFF
12	TRBJ1-2	-	TRBV10-2	many	TGCGCCAGCCACAGGTCCGACTATGGCTACACCTTC	CASHRSDYGYTF
12	TRBJ1-1	-	TRBV12-3/TRBV12-4	many	TGTGCCAGCAGTTTAGCGGACACTGAAGCTTTCTTT	CASSLADTEAFF
16	TRBJ2-7	-	TRBV29-1	-	TGCAGCGTGGAGGGGGGACTTACAGGGTCGAGCTACGAGCAGTACTTC	CSVEGGLTGSSYEQYF
11	TRBJ2-2	-	TRBV5-1	-	TGCGCCAGCAGGCGAGGCGGGGAGCTGTTTTTT	CASRRGGELFF
15	TRBJ2-4	-	TRBV5-1	few	TGCGCCAGCAGCTTGCAATACTCGGACGCTGACATTCAGTACTTC	CASSLQYSDADIQYF
12	TRBJ1-2	-	TRBV6-6	-	TGTGCCAGCACCCCCAGGGACTATGGCTACACCTTC	CASTPRDYGYTF
14	TRBJ1-1	-	TRBV5-1	few	TGCGCCAGCAGCTATGAGGGGAGTGGCACTGAAGCTTTCTTT	CASSYEGSGTEAFF
14	TRBJ1-1	TRBD1	TRBV7-2	few	TGTGCCAGCAGCCTTCGGACAGGGAACACTGAAGCTTTCTTT	CASSLRTGNTEAFF
14	TRBJ1-2	TRBD1	TRBV12-3/TRBV12-4	few	TGTGCCAGCAGAAAGACAGGGGTTAGCTATGGCTACACCTTC	CASRKTGVSYGYTF
14	TRBJ2-7	-	TRBV7-6	many	TGTGCCAGCAGCAGACAGACCGGGACCTACGAGCAGTACTTC	CASSRQTGTYEQYF
12	TRBJ2-2	-	TRBV7-3	many	TGTGCCAGCAACGATAAAGCGGGGGAGCTGTTTTTT	CASNDKAGELFF
15	TRBJ2-3	TRBD2	TRBV12-3/TRBV12-4	-	TGTGCCAGCAGTTTATGGCGGGGGGCGACAGATACGCAGTATTTT	CASSLWRGATDTQYF
16	TRBJ2-1	TRBD2	TRBV20-1	-	TGCAGTGCTAGAGATCCGTCGGGGAGGGCCTACAATGAGCAGTTCTTC	CSARDPSGRAYNEQFF
12	TRBJ1-2	-	TRBV10-3	few	TGTGCCATCAGTTTACAGGACTATGGCTACACCTTC	CAISLQDYGYTF
13	TRBJ1-6	-	TRBV11-3	-	TGTGCCAGCAGCCTAACGGCTGTGTCACCCCTCCACTTT	CASSLTAVSPLHF
16	TRBJ2-3	TRBD2	TRBV6-1	few	TGTGCCAGCAGTGAACTGGGGGGGTCTAGCACAGATACGCAGTATTTT	CASSELGGSSTDTQYF
16	TRBJ2-3	TRBD2	TRBV5-6	many	TGTGCCAGCAGCCCGGGACTAGACTCTAGCACAGATACGCAGTATTTT	CASSPGLDSSTDTQYF
14	TRBJ2-3	TRBD2	TRBV4-1	-	TGCGCCAGCAGCCAAGTAGCGGGGGCAGATACGCAGTATTTT	CASSQVAGADTQYF